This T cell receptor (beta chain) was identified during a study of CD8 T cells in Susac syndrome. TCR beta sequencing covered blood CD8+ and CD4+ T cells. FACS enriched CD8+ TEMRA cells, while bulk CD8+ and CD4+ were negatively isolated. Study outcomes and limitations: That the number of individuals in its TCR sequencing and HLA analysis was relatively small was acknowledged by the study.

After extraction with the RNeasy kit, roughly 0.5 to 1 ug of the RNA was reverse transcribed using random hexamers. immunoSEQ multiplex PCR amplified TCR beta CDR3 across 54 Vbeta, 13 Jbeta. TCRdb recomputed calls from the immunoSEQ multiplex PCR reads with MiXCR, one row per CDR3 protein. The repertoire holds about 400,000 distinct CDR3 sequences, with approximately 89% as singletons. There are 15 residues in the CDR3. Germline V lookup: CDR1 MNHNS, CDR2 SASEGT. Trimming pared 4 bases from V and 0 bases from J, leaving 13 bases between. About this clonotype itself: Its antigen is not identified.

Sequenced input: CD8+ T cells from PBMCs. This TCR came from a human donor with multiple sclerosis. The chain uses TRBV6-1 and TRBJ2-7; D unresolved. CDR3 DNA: TGTGCCAGCAGTGCAGATGTTGGCTCCTCCTACGAGCAGTACTTC. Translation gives CASSADVGSSYEQYF.